Presented here are 5 T cell receptor beta chains from one specimen sequenced in a study of Tregs in tolerant kidney transplant recipients. Related graft donors supplied nonmyeloablative bone marrow transplants, and mixed chimerism was transient. Only in-frame clones appear in the TCRdb table, and some are missing; sequencing was by immunoSEQ multiplex PCR. This table holds about 64,000 clones, around 87% found once. The sequencing used CD4+ T cells from blood (PBMCs), collected 6 months after the transplant. The receptors derive from a human patient who received a combined kidney and bone marrow transplant. Some T cells may possibly be graft donor cells.

This clone has more than one count but fewer than ten. The chain combines TRBV10-3 with TRBJ2-7, with TRBD2 matching 9 bases. The V and J ends lost 6 bases and 7 bases, in that order; junction bases with no gene match: 10. The V gene's germline CDR1 is ENHRY and CDR2 SYGVKD. The CDR3 length is 14 residues. The CDR3 here is CAIRDIAGVPEQYF. The CDR3 region has the DNA TGTGCCATCAGAGATATAGCGGGAGTACCTGAGCAGTACTTC.

This clone was picked up one time. This chain joins TRBV19 and TRBJ1-2; TRBD1 agrees at 11 bases. The CDR3 is 15 amino acids. Unmatched junction bases numbered 5, after V lost 2 bases and J lost 6 bases. The V gene's germline CDR1 is LNHDA and CDR2 SQIVND (reference sequence). CDR3: CASSIRTGGRNGYTF. The CDR3 nucleotides read TGTGCCAGTAGTATAAGGACAGGGGGCCGAAATGGCTACACCTTC.

This clone was recorded once. The chain employs TRBV28 and TRBJ1-3, with 7 positions matching TRBD1. Per germline, CDR1 MDHEN and CDR2 SYDVKM. CDR3 size: 15 residues. With 6 bases clipped from V and 11 bases from J, the junction kept 16 bases outside the gene matches. Here the CDR3 DNA reads TGTGCCAGCAGCCTCCCCCGGCTACAGGGGCCGCCCATATATTTT. It is translated as CASSLPRLQGPPIYF.

The chain joins TRBV11-2 to TRBJ2-1; 7 bases are a match to TRBD2. V gave up 2 bases and J gave up 3 bases; unmatched junction bases: 10. The CDR3 spans 17 residues. Germline CDR1 and CDR2: SGHAT and FQNNGV. The DNA of the CDR3 is TGTGCCAGCAGCTTATACAGTTCGCGGGGGTTCTACAATGAGCAGTTCTTC. Translation gives CASSLYSSRGFYNEQFF.

The rearrangement links TRBV7-2 to TRBJ2-7; D is ambiguous. CDR1 is SGHTA and CDR2 is FQGNSA in the germline V gene. The CDR3 contains 14 residues. V was shortened by 1 base and J by 0 bases, with 7 bases between the two germline ends. The CDR3 is CASSLDRYSYEQYF. Written as DNA, the CDR3 is TGTGCCAGCAGCTTAGACAGATACTCCTACGAGCAGTACTTC.